This TCR beta chain was captured by sequencing in a study of OX40 agonist ivuxolimab in advanced cancers. Study overall: Patients received ivuxolimab, an agonistic anti-OX40 (CD134) antibody. Study-wide points: CD8+ T cells (on average) carried more expanded clones than CD4+ T cells. Clonal expansion from baseline to week 6 occurred in both CD4+ and CD8+ T cells.

This CDR3 comprises 14 residues. The V end lost 3 bases, the J end lost 3 bases, and 11 bases lay between the germline ends. Germline V gene data show CDR1 as LNHDA and CDR2 as SQIVND (reference sequence). Repertoires were generated with immunoSEQ multiplex PCR, while TCRdb's copy carries only in-frame clones and drops some. The sample includes about 58,000 clones, 79% of them seen just once. Details on this clone: Its matching antigen is unknown.

The sequence was obtained from an adult with an advanced solid tumor such as melanoma, head and neck, liver or kidney cancer. Source: CD4+ or CD8+ T cells sorted from blood, taken in a trial of the OX40 agonist ivuxolimab. The J gene is TRBJ1-2, the V gene TRBV19, with no clear D. The CDR3 DNA is TGTGCCAGTAGTATCCTGGACGAATACTATGGCTACACCTTC. Its translation: CASSILDEYYGYTF.